These 21 T cell receptor beta chains share one sample of origin, sequenced in a study of identical twins' blood T cells. MiXCR was run by TCRdb on the 5' RACE reads, yielding one entry per CDR3 protein. The table has 300,000 to 450,000 distinct CDR3 sequences, roughly 27% seen once. Specimen: PBMCs. The source is a woman between 18 and 55 years old in good health.

V usage is TRBV11-3 and J usage is TRBJ1-1; D remains ambiguous. Germline loops: CDR1 SGHNT, CDR2 YENEEA. CDR3 length equals 14 residues. The V gene lost 3 bases and the J gene lost 1 base, with 9 bases spanning the gap. CDR3 DNA sequence: TGTGCCAGCAGCTTCGCGGGTAGGAACACTGAAGCTTTCTTT. It encodes CASSFAGRNTEAFF. The whole variable domain, filled in from reference TRBV11-3 and TRBJ1-1, reads EAGVVQSPRYKIIEKKQPVAFWCNPISGHNTLYWYLQNLGQGPELLIRYENEEAVDDSQLPKDRFSAERLKGVDSTLKIQPAELGDSAVYLCASSFAGRNTEAFFGQGTRLTVV.

The chain carries TRBV9 and TRBJ1-2; a weak D match, TRBD1 (5 bases). This CDR3 is 15 amino acids long. Looked up from germline, CDR1 is SGDLS and CDR2 is YYNGEE. V was pared by 0 bases and J by 5 bases, with 14 bases between. The CDR3: CASSVDSDSPYGYTF. In DNA, the CDR3 is TGTGCCAGCAGCGTAGACTCCGACAGCCCGTATGGCTACACCTTC.

The chain employs TRBV12-3 or TRBV12-4 and TRBJ2-7; TRBD2 aligns across 8 bases. The CDR3 contains 14 residues. V shed 3 bases and J 2 bases; nucleotides not matched to a gene: 3. CDR3 in DNA: TGTGCCAGCAGTTTTAGCGGGGAAACCTACGAGCAGTACTTC. This codes for CASSFSGETYEQYF.

This clonotype came up many times. This rearrangement joins TRBV12-3 or TRBV12-4 to TRBJ2-1; unclear D gene. The CDR3 extends over 14 amino acids. V lost 6 bases, J lost 0 bases, and 9 bases lay in between. The CDR3 DNA reads TGTGCCAGCAGCGACCTCAGCTCCTACAATGAGCAGTTCTTC. The encoded protein is CASSDLSSYNEQFF.

V gene TRBV20-1 combines with J gene TRBJ2-3; TRBD1 aligns across 11 bases. J gave up 6 bases and V 4 bases, and 3 bases lay outside the gene matches. The CDR3 is made up of 13 amino acids. The germline gives CDR1 DFQATT, CDR2 SNEGSKA (reference sequence). The CDR3 loop is CSATWDRGDTQYF. The CDR3 bases are TGCAGTGCTACTTGGGACAGGGGGGATACGCAGTATTTT.

This clonotype has only a few counts. J is TRBJ1-2 and V is TRBV3-1, with 7 bases matching TRBD1. The CDR3 runs to 12 residues. Germline V gene data show CDR1 as LGHDT and CDR2 as YNNKEL (reference sequence). Germline trimming cut 4 bases from V and 13 bases from J; bases unmatched to any gene: 9. The CDR3 nucleotides read TGTGCCAGCAGCCCACTACAGGGGATTCTCACCTTC. This codes for CASSPLQGILTF. The whole variable domain, remainder taken from reference TRBV3-1 and TRBJ1-2, is DTAVSQTPKYLVTQMGNDKSIKCEQNLGHDTMYWYKQDSKKFLKIMFSYNNKELIINETVPNRFSPKSPDKAHLNLHINSLELGDSAVYFCASSPLQGILTFGSGTRLTVV.

This clonotype was counted between two and nine times. This chain connects TRBV15 to TRBJ2-2; D perhaps matches TRBD2 (5 bases). CDR3 size: 16 residues. V was pared by 0 bases and J by 6 bases, with 14 bases between. Germline V gives CDR1 LNHNV, CDR2 YYDKDF (reference sequence). DNA of the CDR3: TGTGCCACCAGCAGAGATCGTTTTGGGAGCCCCGGGGAGCTGTTTTTT. Protein product: CATSRDRFGSPGELFF.

The chain combines TRBV20-1 with TRBJ1-2, with 7 bases fitting TRBD1. CDR3 length: 11 residues. CDR1 and CDR2 from the germline V gene are DFQATT and SNEGSKA (reference sequence). The junction had 3 bases not matched to a gene; V was cut back by 4 bases and J by 7 bases. Here the CDR3 DNA reads TGCAGTGCTACTCAGGGGGTTGGCTACACCTTC. Its protein is CSATQGVGYTF.

This clonotype was detected a few times. The gene calls are TRBV11-2 and TRBJ2-1; TRBD2 matches 11 bases. Germline values: CDR1 SGHAT, CDR2 FQNNGV. After removal of 5 bases from V and 7 bases from J, the junction contained 7 bases not matched to a gene. The CDR3 consists of 15 residues. The CDR3 region is CASSVGTSGLNEQFF. The DNA of the CDR3 is TGTGCCAGCAGCGTAGGGACTAGCGGACTAAATGAGCAGTTCTTC.

This clonotype was detected ten times or more. The chain couples TRBV20-1 to TRBJ1-1; D is unclear. V was clipped by 0 bases and J by 0 bases, with 11 bases between them. The germline V gene has CDR1 DFQATT and CDR2 SNEGSKA (reference sequence). The CDR3 is made up of 15 amino acids. CDR3 nucleotides: TGCAGTGCTAGAGACTCCCAGGTTCTGAACACTGAAGCTTTCTTT. This gives the protein CSARDSQVLNTEAFF.

This clonotype has only a few counts. The chain joins TRBV30 to TRBJ2-7; D is uncertain. This CDR3 region has 12 residues. The V gene lost 3 bases and the J gene lost 4 bases, with 10 bases spanning the gap. Germline CDR1 reads GTSNPN; CDR2 reads SVGIG (reference sequence). CDR3 residues: CAWSLDNYEQYF. CDR3 nucleotide sequence: TGTGCCTGGAGCCTAGACAATTACGAGCAGTACTTC.

The chain links TRBV19 to TRBJ1-1, with 7 bases fitting TRBD1. The V and J ends lost 3 bases and 1 base, in that order; junction bases with no gene match: 14. Germline values: CDR1 LNHDA, CDR2 SQIVND (reference sequence). CDR3 length equals 18 residues. The CDR3 loop reads CASSIRGPGGRENTEAFF. In nucleotides, the CDR3 is TGTGCCAGTAGTATTCGGGGTCCAGGGGGGCGAGAGAACACTGAAGCTTTCTTT.

Ten or more counts support this clonotype. V usage is TRBV3-1 and J usage is TRBJ2-3, with 7 bases lining up with TRBD2. V trimming: 3 bases; J trimming: 1 base; junction bases outside the gene matches: 1. Per the germline V gene, CDR1 is LGHDT and CDR2 is YNNKEL (reference sequence). This CDR3 is 14 amino acids long. CDR3 nucleotides: TGTGCCAGCAGCCAGGGGGGGGGCACAGATACGCAGTATTTT. Its translation is CASSQGGGTDTQYF.

This clonotype has just a few counts. The CDR3 loop is CASSQREGTYNEQFF. Written as DNA, the CDR3 is TGCGCCAGCAGCCAAAGGGAGGGAACCTACAATGAGCAGTTCTTC. V and J are TRBV4-1 and TRBJ2-1, with 7 bases identical to TRBD2. The V and J ends lost 2 bases and 2 bases, in that order; junction bases with no gene match: 3. The germline V gene encodes CDR1 MGHRA and CDR2 YSYEKL. The CDR3 loop spans 15 amino acids.

Comments on this clonotype: One junction end disagrees with the germline gene, perhaps due to a read error. The V and J genes are TRBV3-1 and TRBJ1-2; D possibly corresponds to TRBD1 (5 bases). CDR3 length: 15 residues. The germline gives CDR1 LGHDT, CDR2 YNNKEL (reference sequence). The CDR3 nucleotides are TGTGCCAGCAGCCAAGTACCGGGACTGATCTATGTCTACACCTTC. Translated: CASSQVPGLIYVYTF.

The table lists this clonotype with a few counts. The chain is built from TRBV21-1 and TRBJ2-7; the D call TRBD2 from the table was never checked on the DNA. TRBV21-1 is recorded as a pseudogene. There are 18 residues in the CDR3. The CDR3 nucleotides read TGTGCCAGCAGCAATCGGATAGGACTAGCGTGGGTATCCTACGAGCAGTACTTC. Translated, it gives CASSNRIGLAWVSYEQYF.

At least ten counts were recorded for this clonotype. The chain carries TRBV20-1 and TRBJ2-1, with TRBD2 identical over 8 bases. From germline, CDR1 is DFQATT and CDR2 SNEGSKA (reference sequence). The ends lost 2 bases at V and 2 bases at J; junction bases unmatched: 5. The CDR3 contains 15 residues. The CDR3 DNA follows: TGCAGTGCTAGATCCAGCGGGGGTACCTACAATGAGCAGTTCTTC. Its protein is CSARSSGGTYNEQFF.

The V and J genes are TRBV6-5 and TRBJ1-2, with D possibly being TRBD1 (5 bases). Germline loops: CDR1 MNHEY, CDR2 SVGAGI. The V gene lost 5 bases and the J gene lost 0 bases, with 16 bases spanning the gap. The CDR3 runs 16 residues. CDR3 bases: TGTGCCAGCAGTAAGACAGCTCGACCGTCTAACTATGGCTACACCTTC. This encodes CASSKTARPSNYGYTF.

The CDR3 nucleotides are TGCAGCCTCTTGGTGTCGGGGGTCCCTGAAGCTTTCTTT. Protein product: CSLLVSGVPEAFF. This chain links TRBV29-1 with TRBJ1-1; TRBD1 is a possible D gene (5 bases). The CDR3 spans 13 residues. Between the trimmed V and J ends, which lost 8 bases and 6 bases, there was a span of 19 bases. Per the germline V gene, CDR1 is SQVTM and CDR2 is ANQGSEA. The full variable domain, rest sourced from reference TRBV29-1 and TRBJ1-1, is SAVISQKPSRDICQRGTSLTIQCQVDSQVTMMFWYRQQPGQSLTLIATANQGSEATYESGFVIDKFPISRPNLTFSTLTVSNMSPEDSSIYLCSLLVSGVPEAFFGQGTRLTVV.

The J gene is TRBJ2-1, the V gene TRBV10-3; 8 nucleotides align to TRBD2. The trim removed 3 bases at V and 8 bases at J, leaving 18 bases unmatched. This CDR3 is built from 18 residues. The V gene's germline CDR1 is ENHRY and CDR2 SYGVKD. CDR3 loop: CAISDAALLSGRGDEQFF. The CDR3 DNA reads TGTGCCATCAGTGACGCTGCCCTCCTCAGCGGGAGAGGAGATGAGCAGTTCTTC.

The chain links TRBV12-3 or TRBV12-4 to TRBJ2-3; 8 bases are a match to TRBD2. Trimming took 1 base from V and 6 from J; bases not matched to a gene: 15. The CDR3 is made up of 18 amino acids. CDR3 sequence: CASSLDPSGSGISDTQYF. For the CDR3, the DNA is TGTGCCAGCAGTTTAGACCCATCGGGTAGCGGGATTTCGGATACGCAGTATTTT.